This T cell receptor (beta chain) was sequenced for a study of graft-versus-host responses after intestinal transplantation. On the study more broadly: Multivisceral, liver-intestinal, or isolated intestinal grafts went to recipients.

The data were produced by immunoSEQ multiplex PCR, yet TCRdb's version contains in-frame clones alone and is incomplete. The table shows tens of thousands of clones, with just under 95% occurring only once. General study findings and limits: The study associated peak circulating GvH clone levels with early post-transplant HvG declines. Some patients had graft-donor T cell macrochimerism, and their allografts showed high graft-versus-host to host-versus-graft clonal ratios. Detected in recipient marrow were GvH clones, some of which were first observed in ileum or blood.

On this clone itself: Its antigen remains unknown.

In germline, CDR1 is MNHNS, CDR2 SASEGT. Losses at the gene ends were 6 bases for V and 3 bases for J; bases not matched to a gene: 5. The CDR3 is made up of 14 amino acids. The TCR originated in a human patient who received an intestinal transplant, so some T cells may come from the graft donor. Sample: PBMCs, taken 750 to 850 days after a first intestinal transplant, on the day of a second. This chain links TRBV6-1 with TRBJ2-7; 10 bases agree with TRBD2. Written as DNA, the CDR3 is TGTGCCAGCAGCCTACTAGCGGGATACTACGAGCAGTACTTC. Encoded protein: CASSLLAGYYEQYF.